This T cell receptor (beta chain) was sequenced in a study of T-cell reconstitution after alpha-beta-depleted transplantation in children. The study's findings and limits: Newly produced T cells mostly provided counts and TCRbeta diversity after one year, as hyperexpanded clones declined. Surviving recipient cells, namely T cells and thymic progenitors, were the source of high day-60 TCRbeta diversity in some patients.

This CDR3 spans 15 amino acids. In germline, CDR1 is LGHNA, CDR2 YSLEER. Trimming left V 3 bases short and J 8 bases short, with 18 bases between. Unique molecular identifiers were incorporated into the prepared TCRbeta library. TCRdb called the PCR reads again in MiXCR, with one record for every CDR3 protein. The data hold about 200,000 distinct CDR3 sequences, with around a sixth observed a single time. Details on this clonotype: Its antigen is not identified.

V usage is TRBV4-3 and J usage is TRBJ2-3; D may be TRBD2 (7 bases). Here the sequenced sample was PBMCs, mostly from graft donor cells, taken 360 days after TCRalphabeta/CD19-depleted stem cell transplant. The clonotype was recovered from a male patient between 2 and 15 years old who had a stem cell transplant for acute lymphoblastic leukemia, so the T cells may come from the graft donor. The CDR3 coding sequence is TGCGCCAGCAGCCAGTCCGGGGGGCTCGGGGGTACGCAGTATTTT. The encoded protein is CASSQSGGLGGTQYF.